This T cell receptor delta chain emerged from a study of gamma delta lymphoproliferative disorders and STAT genes. TCRdb made new clone calls on the multiplex PCR reads using CATT. Altogether 900 to 1,400 delta-chain clones are present, roughly 1.5% being singletons, with the ten largest covering over 60%. The receptor sequences were amplified from genomic DNA of peripheral blood mononuclear cells. On this clone itself: The protein TCRdb gives is from a much larger clone and does not agree with this DNA's translation at residue 15, likely a read error; the protein shown here comes from the DNA.

Specimen: blood. The TCR sequence derives from a human donor in good health.

CDR3 sequence reads: CALGGSYFWGIDQGVDKLIF. The CDR3 DNA is TGTGCTCTTGGGGGCTCCTATTTCTGGGGAATTGACCAAGGCGTCGATAAACTCATCTTT. The genes are TRDV1 and TRDJ1, with D possibly matching TRDD3 (6 bases). V lost 4 bases and J lost 4, with 31 bases in between. CDR3 size: 20 residues. Germline loops: CDR1 TSWWSYY, CDR2 QGS.